This is a list of T cell receptor beta chains from one sample in a study of glioma-infiltrating T cells after dendritic cell vaccination. Here immunoSEQ multiplex PCR was the method, and the copy in TCRdb shows in-frame clones only, minus some. The sample includes tens of thousands of clones, 83% seen only once; the top ten take around 7%. The sequencing used blood, collected after dendritic cell vaccination. These receptors were obtained from a human donor with glioblastoma. CDR3s include the opening cysteine and the closing phenylalanine or tryptophan. D genes are given only for firm matches. Size is stated for part of the rows, as once, few or many counts, or as a class when the clone is expanded.

TRBJ1-1,TRBV9,NA,NA,TGTGCCAGCAGCGCGGACAGTTCCCACACTGAAGCTTTCTTT,CASSADSSHTEAFF
TRBJ2-7,TRBV19,NA,few,TGTGCCAGTAGTATCTCGGGGATCAACGAGCAGTACTTC,CASSISGINEQYF
TRBJ2-6,TRBV7-3,TRBD2,few,TGTGCCAGCAGCCCGTGGGGACTAGCGGGGAGCTCTGGGGCCAACGTCCTGACTTTC,CASSPWGLAGSSGANVLTF
TRBJ1-2,TRBV9,NA,once,TGTGCCAGCACCCCCAGGGAAGGCTACACCTTC,CASTPREGYTF
TRBJ2-7,TRBV13,NA,NA,TGTGCCAGCAGCTTAAGGGGATCGGGCTACGAGCAGTACTTC,CASSLRGSGYEQYF
TRBJ1-6,TRBV11-2,TRBD1,NA,TGTGCCAGCAGCACAGGGGACAATTCACCCCTCCACTTT,CASSTGDNSPLHF
TRBJ2-1,TRBV18,TRBD1,NA,TGTGCCAGCTCACCAAGGGGGCAGGGCCTCGGGGATGAGCAGTTCTTC,CASSPRGQGLGDEQFF
TRBJ2-2,TRBV5-6,TRBD2,NA,TGTGCCAGCGGGACCGGACTAGCCGGGGAGCTGTTTTTT,CASGTGLAGELFF
TRBJ2-3,TRBV9,TRBD2,NA,TGTGCCAGCAGCCCTAGCGGGGGGGGAAGCACAGATACGCAGTATTTT,CASSPSGGGSTDTQYF
TRBJ2-3,TRBV19,NA,NA,TGTGCCAGTAGCACAGGGCCATCCACAGATACGCAGTATTTT,CASSTGPSTDTQYF
TRBJ1-2,TRBV5-4,NA,NA,TGTGCCAGCAGCTTGCCCCCTTCCTATGGCTACACCTTC,CASSLPPSYGYTF
TRBJ1-5,TRBV19,NA,NA,TGTGCCAGTAGTCTCCGGGGTCAGCCCCAGCATTTT,CASSLRGQPQHF
TRBJ1-2,TRBV2,NA,once,TGTGCCAGCAGTGAAGCGCAGGGCAGGGCCCTATATGGCTACACCTTC,CASSEAQGRALYGYTF
TRBJ2-7,TRBV9,TRBD1,NA,TGTGCCAGCAGCGTAGTGGGACAGTCCTACGAGCAGTACTTC,CASSVVGQSYEQYF
TRBJ1-4,TRBV5-1,TRBD1,NA,TGCGCCAGCAGCTTGGCCCAAGGGACAGGGGATGAAAAACTGTTTTTT,CASSLAQGTGDEKLFF
TRBJ1-4,TRBV11-2,NA,NA,TGTGCCAGCAGCTTAGATCTTAGGGGCGGAAAACTGTTTTTT,CASSLDLRGGKLFF
TRBJ2-2,TRBV27,NA,NA,TGTGCCAGCAGTTTATCCGGGATCAACACCGGGGAGCTGTTTTTT,CASSLSGINTGELFF
TRBJ2-2,TRBV5-6,TRBD1,NA,TGTGCCAGCAGCTTAAGGGGGCTAGAGCTGTTTTTT,CASSLRGLELFF
TRBJ1-1,TRBV9,NA,once,TGTGCCAGCAGCGTAGTGTCAGGGTCCACTGAAGCTTTCTTT,CASSVVSGSTEAFF
TRBJ2-2,TRBV9,TRBD2,few,TGTGCCAGCAGCCCCGGACTAGCGGGGGGTCTGAACACCGGGGAGCTGTTTTTT,CASSPGLAGGLNTGELFF
TRBJ2-1,TRBV11-2,TRBD2,NA,TGTGCCAGCAGCTTAGAGGCGGGGGGTAACAATGAGCAGTTCTTC,CASSLEAGGNNEQFF
TRBJ2-7,TRBV2,TRBD2,NA,TGTGCCAGCAGCGATAGCGGGGGGGATTCTCGGCAGTACTTC,CASSDSGGDSRQYF
TRBJ2-7,TRBV19,TRBD1,NA,TGTGCCAGTAGTATAGCAACGGGGACAGTCTCCTACGAGCAGTACTTC,CASSIATGTVSYEQYF
TRBJ2-1,TRBV10-3,NA,NA,TGTGCCATCAGTGAGTCGCAGGGTGGATACGAGCAGTTCTTC,CAISESQGGYEQFF
TRBJ1-1,TRBV6-4,NA,few,TGTGCCAGCAGTCCAACAGACCAGAACACTGAAGCTTTCTTT,CASSPTDQNTEAFF
TRBJ2-7,TRBV5-3,TRBD1,NA,TGTGCCAGAAGCCCACCCGGACAGGGGGTCAACGAGCAGTACTTC,CARSPPGQGVNEQYF
TRBJ1-1,TRBV5-6,TRBD1,NA,TGTGCCAGCAGCCCGGACAGGGGTGCAAGAAACACTGAAGCTTTCTTT,CASSPDRGARNTEAFF
TRBJ1-6,TRBV7-6,NA,NA,TGTGCCAGCAGCTCTACGGGGGGCGGTGGGAATTCACCCCTCCACTTT,CASSSTGGGGNSPLHF
TRBJ1-1,TRBV4-1,NA,NA,TGCGCCAGCAGCCACGTCCTGAACACTGAAGCTTTCTTT,CASSHVLNTEAFF
TRBJ2-5,TRBV6-1,NA,NA,TGTGCCAGCAGTGAAGCTTCTTGGTTCCAGCGACAAGAGACCCAGTACTTC,CASSEASWFQRQETQYF
TRBJ2-1,TRBV7-3,NA,NA,TGTGCCAGCAGCGAGCGGGTCTACAATGAGCAGTTCTTC,CASSERVYNEQFF
TRBJ1-5,TRBV19,NA,NA,TGTGCCAGTACGGGACAAACCTATAGCAATCAGCCCCAGCATTTT,CASTGQTYSNQPQHF
TRBJ1-2,TRBV18,TRBD1,NA,TGTGCCAGCTCACTACAGGACAGGGAACAAGCTTTC,CASSLQDREQAF
TRBJ2-5,TRBV19,TRBD2,NA,TGTGCCAGTAGTATTATAGCGGGGGGGCGCCAAGAGACCCAGTACTTC,CASSIIAGGRQETQYF
TRBJ2-3,TRBV9,NA,NA,TGTGCCAGCAGCGTATCACCGGGACACTCCACAGATACGCAGTATTTT,CASSVSPGHSTDTQYF
TRBJ1-2,TRBV7-2,NA,NA,TGTGCCAGCAGCTTTCAGGGTTCAGGCTACACCTTC,CASSFQGSGYTF
TRBJ2-1,TRBV10-3,TRBD1,NA,TGTGCCATCAGCAGACAGGGGGTCGACAATGAGCAGTTCTTC,CAISRQGVDNEQFF
TRBJ1-2,TRBV4-2,TRBD1,NA,TGTGCCAGCAGCCAAACCCCAGGGGGCAGTGGCTACACCTTC,CASSQTPGGSGYTF
TRBJ1-4,TRBV6-5,NA,NA,TGTGCCACCGGCCCTTTAGACAGCCTAAATGAAAAACTGTTTTTT,CATGPLDSLNEKLFF
TRBJ2-1,TRBV6-5,TRBD2,NA,TGTGCCAGCAGTACCACTAGCGGGGGGGCCAATGAGCAGTTCTTC,CASSTTSGGANEQFF
TRBJ2-1,TRBV9,NA,NA,TGTGCCAGCAGCGTAGGTTCCCCGAGCTCCTACAATGAGCAGTTCTTC,CASSVGSPSSYNEQFF
TRBJ2-1,TRBV7-9,NA,NA,TGTGCCAGCAGCTTAGCGCAGATCAATGAGCAGTTCTTC,CASSLAQINEQFF
TRBJ1-2,TRBV6-1,TRBD1,NA,TGTGCCAGCAGTGAAGTGGGACAGGGGTGGAGCTACACCTTC,CASSEVGQGWSYTF
TRBJ1-5,TRBV2,TRBD1,NA,TGTGCCAGCAGTCAAGACAGGGGTCAGCCCCAGCATTTT,CASSQDRGQPQHF
TRBJ2-5,TRBV18,TRBD2,NA,TGTGCCAGCTCACAAGGGAGTCCGGGGGGGAGTCAAGAGACCCAGTACTTC,CASSQGSPGGSQETQYF
TRBJ1-1,TRBV7-8,TRBD1,once,TGTGCCAGCAGCTTGGACAGGGCCGCTGAAGCTTTCTTT,CASSLDRAAEAFF
TRBJ1-2,TRBV19,TRBD1,NA,TGTGCCAGTAGTCCTCGGTCGGGGGACAGGGGGAATGGCTACACCTTC,CASSPRSGDRGNGYTF
TRBJ1-1,TRBV9,NA,NA,TGTGCCAGCAGCGCCCAGGGGCCCACTGAAGCTTTCTTT,CASSAQGPTEAFF
TRBJ2-3,TRBV19,TRBD2,NA,TGTGCCAGTAGTAGACAACATACTAGCGGGAGGGTTGGAGATACGCAGTATTTT,CASSRQHTSGRVGDTQYF
TRBJ1-6,TRBV6-1,NA,NA,TGTGCCAGTCTCGTAGGGGGGGGATCACCCCTCCACTTT,CASLVGGGSPLHF
TRBJ2-2,TRBV19,TRBD1,NA,TGTGCCAGTAGGGGACTGGGACAGGGCTACACCGGGGAGCTGTTTTTT,CASRGLGQGYTGELFF